This T cell receptor (beta chain) was identified in a study of T cell clusters in autoimmune cytopenias. Overall study results and limits: Healthy donors had approximately 3.3-fold more exclusive TRB clusters than active autoimmune hepatitis patients. TRB repertoire shifts in secondary cytopenia and chronic lymphocytic leukemia mostly reflected lymphoma, not autoimmunity. No cluster-lack signature appeared between secondary cytopenia and chronic lymphocytic leukemia patients, apparently due to lymphoma masking. Primary autoimmune cytopenia patients appeared to lack physiological T cell clusters present in healthy donors.

Concerning this clonotype: Its target is not known.

TRB rearrangements were amplified by touch-down multiplex PCR with mixed TRB-A/B primers. With the multiplex PCR reads reprocessed, TCRdb shows one record per CDR3 protein and no DNA. The listing records about 12,000 distinct CDR3 sequences. The CDR3 covers 15 residues. Each sample's input was approximately 270 ng genomic DNA, about 38,000 genome equivalents. The clonotype was recovered from a human donor with an autoimmune cytopenia or autoimmune hepatitis (not recorded which). Source material: peripheral blood. The chain couples TRBV12-3 or TRBV12-4 to TRBJ1-3. The chain's CDR3 is CASSLEGGLTNTIYF.